Below, 17 T cell receptor beta chains from the same sample are listed, as sequenced in a study of T-cell memory formation after mild COVID-19. One entry per CDR3 protein, called by TCRdb with MiXCR from the 5' RACE reads. The sample contains under 400,000 distinct CDR3 sequences, under 30% of which appear only once. Sequenced: PBMCs or a T cell subset sorted from them (not recorded which). All receptors derive from an adult woman who had mild COVID-19 (a few samples of this study predate the infection). Cell type and time point are not known.

This clonotype came up a few times. J is TRBJ2-3 and V is TRBV2; D uncertain. The CDR3 sequence is 11 residues long. Looked up from germline, CDR1 is SNHLY and CDR2 is FYNNEI. Trimming stripped 3 bases from V and 8 bases from J, with 6 bases between. CDR3 residues: CASSDYGTQYF. The CDR3 DNA reads TGTGCCAGCAGTGATTATGGTACGCAGTATTTT.

This clonotype was counted only a few times. The CDR3 bases are TGTGCCTGGAGTGTAGTGCCCCTCGGTGGCGGCTACACCTTC. This gives the protein CAWSVVPLGGGYTF. This chain joins TRBV30 and TRBJ1-2, with D unclear. Germline V gene data show CDR1 as GTSNPN and CDR2 as SVGIG (reference sequence). Trimming took 0 bases from V and 8 from J, leaving 16 bases between them. The CDR3 totals 14 residues.

The chain recombines TRBV12-3 or TRBV12-4 with TRBJ2-5, with 7 bases fitting TRBD1. The CDR3 covers 16 residues. The V gene end was trimmed by 5 bases and the J gene end by 5 bases; junction bases not matched to a gene: 14. This CDR3 reads CASSEPTATGDETQYF. The CDR3 DNA follows: TGTGCCAGCAGTGAACCAACCGCCACAGGGGATGAGACCCAGTACTTC.

This chain links TRBV7-8 with TRBJ2-3; no firm D call. This CDR3 region has 16 residues. Germline V CDR1 and CDR2: SGHVS, FQNEAQ. V shed 1 base and J shed 0 bases, with 11 bases lying between them. The CDR3 region is CASSLVGGPSTDTQYF. The CDR3 nucleotides are TGTGCCAGCAGCTTAGTTGGCGGACCCAGCACAGATACGCAGTATTTT.

This chain uses TRBV29-1 with TRBJ2-1; TRBD2 agrees at 7 bases. Per the germline V gene, CDR1 is SQVTM and CDR2 is ANQGSEA. The CDR3 consists of 14 residues. Unmatched junction bases numbered 11, after V lost 3 bases and J lost 9 bases. The CDR3 region is CSVDSQRDISEQFF. In DNA form, the CDR3 reads TGCAGCGTTGATAGCCAGCGGGATATAAGTGAGCAGTTCTTC.

The chain links TRBV15 to TRBJ2-3; tentative D call: TRBD2 (6 bases). Deletions cut 1 base from V and 2 bases from J, with 13 bases between. The CDR3 loop spans 16 amino acids. In germline, CDR1 is LNHNV, CDR2 YYDKDF (reference sequence). CDR3 coding DNA: TGTGCCACCAGCAGAGGTGGCGGGGAAGCCACAGATACGCAGTATTTT. It yields the protein CATSRGGGEATDTQYF.

This clonotype appeared a few times. CDR3: CASSPWRDAYEQYF. The CDR3 region has the DNA TGCGCCAGCAGCCCGTGGAGGGACGCCTACGAGCAGTACTTC. The gene calls are TRBV5-1 and TRBJ2-7, with D possibly matching TRBD2 (6 bases). Germline CDR1 and CDR2: SGHRS and YFSETQ. Trimming cost V 4 bases and J 2 bases, with 13 bases left between them. The CDR3 runs 14 residues. The full variable domain, its missing parts supplied by reference TRBV5-1 and TRBJ2-7, is KAGVTQTPRYLIKTRGQQVTLSCSPISGHRSVSWYQQTPGQGLQFLFEYFSETQRNKGNFPGRFSGRQFSNSRSEMNVSTLELGDSALYLCASSPWRDAYEQYFGPGTRLTVT.

A few counts support this clonotype. This chain's CDR3 is CATSDLSRGDNQPQHF. CDR3 in DNA: TGTGCCACCAGTGATTTGTCCAGGGGTGATAATCAGCCCCAGCATTTT. The genes are TRBV24-1 and TRBJ1-5; D is perhaps TRBD1 (6 bases). CDR3 size: 16 residues. Germline values: CDR1 KGHDR, CDR2 SFDVKD. Between the trimmed V and J ends, which lost 0 bases and 4 bases, there was a span of 12 bases.

V and J are TRBV4-2 and TRBJ2-7, with a weak D call TRBD2 (5 bases). CDR1 is LGHNA and CDR2 is YNFKEQ in the germline V gene. The CDR3 runs to 15 residues. With 4 bases removed from V and 2 bases from J, the gap between germline ends came to 15 bases. As DNA, the CDR3 is TGTGCCAGCAGCCTAAGCCCGATCGGGGCCTACGAGCAGTACTTC. The encoded protein is CASSLSPIGAYEQYF.

This clonotype was detected a few times. This chain links TRBV20-1 with TRBJ1-6; D is undetermined. This CDR3 contains 13 residues. Trimming removed 3 bases at V and 2 bases at J, with 5 bases between. Germline CDR1 is DFQATT and CDR2 is SNEGSKA (reference sequence). The CDR3 loop reads CSARVTYNSPLHF. In nucleotides, the CDR3 is TGCAGTGCTAGGGTAACCTATAATTCACCCCTCCACTTT.

This clonotype was detected only a few times. The chain joins TRBV30 to TRBJ2-7, with D perhaps given as TRBD1 or TRBD2 (5 bases each). V was cut by 8 bases and J by 5 bases, with 22 bases left in between. This CDR3 region has 14 residues. Germline CDR1 reads GTSNPN; CDR2 reads SVGIG (reference sequence). The chain's CDR3 is CALQARDPRDEQYF. The CDR3 DNA is TGTGCCCTCCAGGCCAGGGACCCTCGCGACGAGCAGTACTTC.

V is TRBV7-2 and J is TRBJ2-5; D tentatively fits TRBD1 or TRBD2 (5 bases each). V was shortened by 4 bases and J by 7 bases, with 16 bases between the two germline ends. The CDR3 has 14 amino acids. Germline values: CDR1 SGHTA, CDR2 FQGNSA. The CDR3 is CASSSGPFGGTQYF. The CDR3 DNA reads TGTGCCAGCAGCTCTGGGCCTTTTGGGGGGACCCAGTACTTC.

This clonotype appeared a few times. V usage is TRBV7-9 and J usage is TRBJ2-3; D may correspond to TRBD1 or TRBD2 (5 bases each). This CDR3 spans 18 amino acids. V was clipped by 4 bases and J by 3 bases, with 23 bases between them. Germline loops: CDR1 SEHNR, CDR2 FQNEAQ (reference sequence). CDR3 in DNA: TGTGCCAGCAGCTCCACCGGGCGCTGGGGAGAGGGGACAGATACGCAGTATTTT. Residues: CASSSTGRWGEGTDTQYF.

This clonotype was observed a handful of times. V usage is TRBV24-1 and J usage is TRBJ2-7, with no clear D. The CDR3 covers 13 residues. V was clipped by 1 base and J by 7 bases, with 10 bases between them. Per germline, CDR1 KGHDR and CDR2 SFDVKD. The CDR3 coding sequence is TGTGCCACCAGTGATTTCGGCGGCGAAGAGCAGTACTTC. Protein product: CATSDFGGEEQYF.

This rearrangement joins TRBV3-1 to TRBJ2-3, with 12 positions matching TRBD2. This CDR3 contains 17 residues. J gave up 1 base and V 3 bases, and 5 bases lay outside the gene matches. Germline V gene data show CDR1 as LGHDT and CDR2 as YNNKEL (reference sequence). CDR3 bases: TGTGCCAGCAGCCACCTAGCGGGGGGGCTCGGCACAGATACGCAGTATTTT. This encodes CASSHLAGGLGTDTQYF.

Ten or more counts support this clonotype. This rearrangement joins TRBV7-6 to TRBJ2-3, with 10 bases identical to TRBD1. The CDR3 is 16 amino acids. Looked up from germline, CDR1 is SGHVS and CDR2 is FNYEAQ. Trimming cost V 1 base and J 4 bases; bases outside gene matches: 5. Here the CDR3 DNA reads TGTGCCAGCAGCTTAGAAGGGGACAGGGGTTCAGATACGCAGTATTTT. Protein: CASSLEGDRGSDTQYF.

This clonotype was seen a few times. V is TRBV7-9 and J is TRBJ2-3, with a weak D call TRBD2 (5 bases). The germline CDR1 and CDR2 sequences are SEHNR and FQNEAQ (reference sequence). This CDR3 comprises 15 residues. V lost 5 bases, J lost 0 bases, and 12 bases lay in between. The CDR3 nucleotides read TGTGCCAGCAGCATAACGGGAATTAGCACAGATACGCAGTATTTT. Protein sequence: CASSITGISTDTQYF.